This passage covers 2 T cell receptor beta chains from one sample sequenced in a study of blood T cell repertoires in COVID-19. Sequenced by immunoSEQ multiplex PCR; TCRdb stores in-frame clones only, minus some. Counted here are some 260,000 clones, around 89% occurring once; the ten biggest clones make up 6.3%. The sample comprised peripheral blood. The source of these receptors is a woman younger than 45 with COVID-19, enrolled during active disease.

The V gene is TRBV19, the J gene TRBJ2-3; D perhaps matches TRBD2 (5 bases). Trimming pared 2 bases from V and 0 bases from J, leaving 9 bases between. This CDR3 region has 15 residues. Germline values: CDR1 LNHDA, CDR2 SQIVND (reference sequence). The DNA of the CDR3 is TGTGCCAGTAGTATAAAAGCGGTGAGCACAGATACGCAGTATTTT. Its translation: CASSIKAVSTDTQYF. The whole variable domain, filled in from reference TRBV19 and TRBJ2-3, reads DGGITQSPKYLFRKEGQNVTLSCEQNLNHDAMYWYRQDPGQGLRLIYYSQIVNDFQKGDIAEGYSVSREKKESFPLTVTSAQKNPTAFYLCASSIKAVSTDTQYFGPGTRLTVL.

The CDR3: CASSLGPMYDEQFF. DNA for the CDR3: TGCGCCAGCAGCTTGGGTCCTATGTACGATGAGCAGTTCTTC. The chain uses TRBV5-1 and TRBJ2-1; D not resolved. The CDR3 totals 14 residues. The V end was cut by 0 bases, the J end by 8 bases, with 12 bases between. CDR1 is SGHRS, CDR2 YFSETQ, per germline.